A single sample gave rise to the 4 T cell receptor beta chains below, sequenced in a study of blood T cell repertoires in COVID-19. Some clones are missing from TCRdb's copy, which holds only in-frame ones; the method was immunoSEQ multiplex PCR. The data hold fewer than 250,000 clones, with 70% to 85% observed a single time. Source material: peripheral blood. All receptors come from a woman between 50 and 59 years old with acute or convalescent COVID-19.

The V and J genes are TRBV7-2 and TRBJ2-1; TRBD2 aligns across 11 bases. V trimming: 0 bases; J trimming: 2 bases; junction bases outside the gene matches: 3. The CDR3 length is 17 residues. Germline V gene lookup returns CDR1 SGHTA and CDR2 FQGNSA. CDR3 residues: CASSLAASGGTYNEQFF. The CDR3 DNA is TGTGCCAGCAGCTTAGCTGCTAGCGGGGGGACCTACAATGAGCAGTTCTTC.

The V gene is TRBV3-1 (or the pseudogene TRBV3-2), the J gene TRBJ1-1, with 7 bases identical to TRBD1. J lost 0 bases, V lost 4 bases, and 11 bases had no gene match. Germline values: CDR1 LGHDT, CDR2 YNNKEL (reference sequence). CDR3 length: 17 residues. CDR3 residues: CASSRVAIQGMNTEAFF. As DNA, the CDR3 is TGTGCCAGCAGCCGGGTCGCTATACAGGGGATGAACACTGAAGCTTTCTTT.

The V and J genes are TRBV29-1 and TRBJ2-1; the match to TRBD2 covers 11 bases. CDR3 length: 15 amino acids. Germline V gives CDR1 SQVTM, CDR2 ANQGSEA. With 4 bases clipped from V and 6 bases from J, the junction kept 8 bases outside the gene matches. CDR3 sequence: CSVAGTSGPLNEQFF. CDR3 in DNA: TGCAGCGTTGCCGGGACTAGCGGCCCCCTCAATGAGCAGTTCTTC.

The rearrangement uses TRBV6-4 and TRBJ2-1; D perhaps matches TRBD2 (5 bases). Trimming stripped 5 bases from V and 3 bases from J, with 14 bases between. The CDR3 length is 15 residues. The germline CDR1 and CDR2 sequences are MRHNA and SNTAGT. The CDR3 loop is CASSPGVGNYNEQFF. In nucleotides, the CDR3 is TGTGCCAGCAGTCCCGGGGTCGGAAACTACAATGAGCAGTTCTTC.